This is a list of T cell receptor beta chains from one sample in a study of blood T cell repertoires in COVID-19. Generated by immunoSEQ multiplex PCR, the TCRdb table keeps only in-frame clones and is missing some. This sample has about 280,000 clones, with about 90% found just once. The sample taken for sequencing was peripheral blood. These receptors were taken from a woman in her 30s with COVID-19, enrolled during active disease. Both conserved end residues are part of each CDR3. A D gene is named only where the DNA matches it firmly. Where a row states a size, it is once, few, many or the class of an expanded clone; other rows omit it.

TRBV18	.	.	TRBJ1-4	TGTGCCAGCTCACCATTAGCAACTAATGAAAAACTGTTTTTT	CASSPLATNEKLFF
TRBV3-1/TRBV3-2	.	TRBD2	TRBJ2-5	TGTGCCAGCAGCCCATTAGCGGGGGGGCCTGAGACCCAGTACTTC	CASSPLAGGPETQYF
TRBV5-5	few	.	TRBJ1-5	TGTGCCAGCAGTTACGCGTTTATCAATCAGCCCCAGCATTTT	CASSYAFINQPQHF
TRBV29-1	.	TRBD1	TRBJ1-3	TGCAGCGTTGGAGGGACAGGGAAGGGAAACACCATATATTTT	CSVGGTGKGNTIYF
TRBV5-6	.	.	TRBJ2-7	TGTGCCAGCAGCTTGGCCAATCGGAGGTACGAGCAGTACTTC	CASSLANRRYEQYF
TRBV18	.	.	TRBJ2-1	TGTGCCAGCTCACCAAGGACATTGAACAATGAGCAGTTCTTC	CASSPRTLNNEQFF
TRBV5-4	.	.	TRBJ1-2	TGTGCCAGCAGCTCAGGGAGGCAGACCGTCTTCGGCTACACCTTC	CASSSGRQTVFGYTF
TRBV3-1/TRBV3-2	.	.	TRBJ1-1	TGTGCCAGCAGCCCACGCCCGGGGGGAGTCGAAGCTTTCTTT	CASSPRPGGVEAFF
TRBV5-1	.	TRBD2	TRBJ2-5	TGCGCCAGCAACCCGGCTAGCGGGGGGTACCAAGAGACCCAGTACTTC	CASNPASGGYQETQYF
TRBV5-1	.	.	TRBJ1-6	TGCGCCAGCAGCTTGTACAGGAATTCACCCCTCCACTTT	CASSLYRNSPLHF
TRBV18	.	TRBD1	TRBJ2-7	TGTGCCAGCTCACCGAGGGGGCAGGCCTTTGAGCAGTACTTC	CASSPRGQAFEQYF
TRBV4-1	.	.	TRBJ2-5	TGCGCCAGCAGCCAAGATCACGGAGGGCAAGAGACCCAGTACTTC	CASSQDHGGQETQYF
TRBV19	.	.	TRBJ2-7	TGTGCCAGTAAGGAGGGGTCTAACTCCTACGAGCAGTACTTC	CASKEGSNSYEQYF
TRBV5-1	.	TRBD1	TRBJ1-1	TGCGCCAGCAGCATGACTAGGGACAGGGTAAACACTGAAGCTTTCTTT	CASSMTRDRVNTEAFF
TRBV29-1	few	.	TRBJ1-1	TGCAGCGCACTCAGGGGTCTGACTGAAGCTTTCTTT	CSALRGLTEAFF
TRBV5-6	few	.	TRBJ1-2	TGTGCCAGCAGCTTGAACGGACAGAAAGGCTACACCTTC	CASSLNGQKGYTF
TRBV10-3	.	TRBD1	TRBJ2-7	TGTGCCATCAGTGAGTCAGTTGGGACAGGGCAATACGAGCAGTACTTC	CAISESVGTGQYEQYF
TRBV2	.	TRBD1	TRBJ1-2	TGTGCCAGCAGTTGGACAGGCCTAAATAACTATGGCTACACCTTC	CASSWTGLNNYGYTF
TRBV19	.	TRBD1	TRBJ1-1	TGTGCCAGTAGTATAGATAGGGGGCAGAGCACTGAAGCTTTCTTT	CASSIDRGQSTEAFF
TRBV18	.	.	TRBJ1-1	TGTGCCAGCCGTATGGGGGGAGGGAACACTGAAGCTTTCTTT	CASRMGGGNTEAFF
TRBV7-2	few	TRBD1	TRBJ2-7	TGTGCCAGCAGCTTAAGGACAGGGGCGGACTACGAGCAGTACTTC	CASSLRTGADYEQYF
TRBV27	.	TRBD1	TRBJ1-6	TGTGCCAGCAGGAGCCCCGACAGGGAGAGGGTCCACTTT	CASRSPDRERVHF
TRBV5-4	.	TRBD1	TRBJ1-3	TGTGCCAGCAGCTTCCCATCCGAGGGGGCCTCTGGAAACACCATATATTTT	CASSFPSEGASGNTIYF
TRBV18	once	.	TRBJ1-1	TGTGCCAGCTCACGGGGGACGGGGGTCAACACTGAAGCTTTCTTT	CASSRGTGVNTEAFF
TRBV5-1	.	.	TRBJ1-2	TGCGCCAGCAGTTTGGTAGGGGTGCGGGGCTACACCTTC	CASSLVGVRGYTF
TRBV5-4	.	TRBD2	TRBJ2-1	TGTGCCAGCAGCTTTACTAGCGGGGGAATTGGCGAGCAGTTCTTC	CASSFTSGGIGEQFF
TRBV6-5	.	.	TRBJ1-2	TGTGCCAGCAGTTTCTCTCTTGGGGGGTTAAGCGGCTACACCTTC	CASSFSLGGLSGYTF
TRBV28	.	.	TRBJ2-2	TGTGCCAGCAGTACAACGAACACCGGGGAGCTGTTTTTT	CASSTTNTGELFF
TRBV10-2	.	.	TRBJ1-2	TGCGCCAGCAGTGGACCAGCTCCCCGGGTTTATGGCTACACCTTC	CASSGPAPRVYGYTF
TRBV11-2	.	.	TRBJ1-6	TGTGCCAGCAGCGGGGACATTTCCCGCCCCCTCCACTTT	CASSGDISRPLHF
TRBV19	.	TRBD2	TRBJ2-2	TGTGCCAGTAGTATTAGCGGGGGGAACGGGGAGCTGTTTTTT	CASSISGGNGELFF
TRBV27	.	TRBD2	TRBJ2-3	TGTGCCAGCAGTTTATATTCCGGGACTAGTCGCGAGTATTTT	CASSLYSGTSREYF
TRBV2	.	.	TRBJ1-1	TGTGCCATCTCCCTTGAGGTGAACACTGAAGCTTTCTTT	CAISLEVNTEAFF
TRBV30	.	TRBD1	TRBJ1-1	TGTGCCTGGTCAAGGGGGCTGGATGCTTTCTTT	CAWSRGLDAFF
TRBV29-1	.	.	TRBJ2-2	TGCAGCGTTGTTAAAGGGGACACCGGGGAGCTGTTTTTT	CSVVKGDTGELFF
TRBV7-9	.	.	TRBJ2-7	TGTGCCAGCAGCTGGGGGCAAGAGCAGTACTTC	CASSWGQEQYF
TRBV10-1	.	.	TRBJ1-3	TGCGCCAGCAGTGCATCCTCTGGAAACACCATATATTTT	CASSASSGNTIYF
TRBV5-1	.	.	TRBJ1-1	TGCGCCAGCAGCCCGGACCCCCCGGGGACTGAAGCTTTCTTT	CASSPDPPGTEAFF
TRBV19	.	TRBD1	TRBJ1-2	TGTGCCAGTAGTGCTAGGGGGCTCTATGGCTACACCTTC	CASSARGLYGYTF
TRBV6-5	.	.	TRBJ1-5	TGTGCCAGCAGTTACCATAGCAATCAGCCCCAGCATTTT	CASSYHSNQPQHF
TRBV11-1	.	TRBD2	TRBJ2-2	TGTGCCAGCAGCTTATCACTAGCGGTGAACACCGGGGAGCTGTTTTTT	CASSLSLAVNTGELFF
TRBV4-1	once	.	TRBJ1-2	TGCGCCAGCAGCCAAGTAAGCGGGAGCTATGGCTACACCTTC	CASSQVSGSYGYTF
TRBV15	.	TRBD2	TRBJ2-7	TGTGCCACCAGCCGACTAGCCGCGTCATACGAGCAGTACTTC	CATSRLAASYEQYF